Presented here are 5 T cell receptor beta chains from one specimen sequenced in a study of blood T cell repertoires in COVID-19. The method was immunoSEQ multiplex PCR; TCRdb's version includes in-frame clones alone and lacks a portion of them. The sample contains some 70,000 clones, approximately 84% of which appear only once. Sequenced: peripheral blood. These receptors came from a man between 35 and 55 years old with COVID-19, enrolled during active disease.

This chain joins TRBV6-2 or TRBV6-3 and TRBJ1-6, with TRBD1 as a possible D gene (5 bases). Germline CDR1 and CDR2: MNHEY and SVGEGT. The length of the CDR3 is 12 residues. Between the trimmed V and J ends, which lost 4 bases and 8 bases, there was a span of 6 bases. The CDR3 DNA reads as TGTGCCAGCAGTTCCAGGGATTCACCCCTCCACTTT. Translation: CASSSRDSPLHF.

This clone was found a few times. The rearrangement joins TRBV6-5 to TRBJ1-6; D gene ambiguous. In germline, CDR1 is MNHEY, CDR2 SVGAGI. Deletions cut 0 bases from V and 1 base from J, with 7 bases between. This CDR3 is 16 amino acids long. This CDR3 reads CASSYSLRSYNSPLHF. Here the CDR3 DNA reads TGTGCCAGCAGTTACTCCCTAAGATCCTATAATTCACCCCTCCACTTT.

The CDR3: CASSLGREETQYF. CDR3 in DNA: TGTGCCAGCTCATTGGGGAGAGAAGAGACCCAGTACTTC. The J gene is TRBJ2-5, the V gene TRBV18; D is perhaps TRBD2 (5 bases). Trimming pared 5 bases from V and 3 bases from J, leaving 10 bases between. The CDR3 is 13 amino acids. Germline V gene data show CDR1 as KGHSH and CDR2 as LQKENI.

This chain uses TRBV10-3 with TRBJ1-4; unclear D gene. V was trimmed by 2 bases and J by 8 bases, leaving 15 bases between them. This CDR3 contains 15 residues. CDR1 ENHRY and CDR2 SYGVKD come from the germline V gene. The CDR3 sequence: CAISEGFGVGEKLFF. The DNA of the CDR3 is TGTGCCATCAGTGAGGGGTTCGGGGTCGGCGAAAAACTGTTTTTT.

The V gene is TRBV19, the J gene TRBJ2-3; TRBD2 aligns across 12 bases. J lost 5 bases, V lost 5 bases, and 5 bases had no gene match. Per germline, CDR1 LNHDA and CDR2 SQIVND (reference sequence). CDR3 length: 15 residues. Written as DNA, the CDR3 is TGTGCCAGTAGTGGACTAGCGGGATGGGGAGATACGCAGTATTTT. Its protein product is CASSGLAGWGDTQYF.